This TCR beta chain was profiled in a study of Ad26.COV2.S vaccination and SARS-CoV-2 variants. CDR1 and CDR2 (germline): SGHVS, FQNEAQ. This CDR3 has 18 amino acids. V lost 0 bases to trimming and J lost 0 bases, with 15 bases between them. Treatment indicated: some 20 received Ad26.COV2.S at low or high dose, single or two shots; 5 received placebo; per-sample allocation not given. Specimens were obtained on day 63 following the first vaccine or placebo injection. The table came from immunoSEQ multiplex PCR; TCRdb's copy has only in-frame clones and leaves some out. The data hold roughly 300,000 clones, with around 88% observed a single time.

The clonotype was recovered from a person aged 18-60 years who received the Ad26.COV2.S COVID-19 vaccine or a placebo. V usage is TRBV7-8 and J usage is TRBJ1-5, with a tentative D call TRBD1 (5 bases). This specimen was peripheral blood, taken in a trial of Ad26.COV2.S vaccine versus placebo. The CDR3 reads CASSLAPRGVVSNQPQHF. The CDR3 DNA is TGTGCCAGCAGCTTAGCGCCCCGGGGGGTTGTTAGCAATCAGCCCCAGCATTTT.